This T cell receptor beta chain is from a study of shared clonotypes between healthy human individuals. Study details: Donors, aged 18 to 49, were a couple of women and a few men. The study used three CD4 naive, three CD4 memory, two CD8 naive and one CD8 memory plate per donor.

Method: immunoSEQ multiplex PCR; TCRdb's copy keeps in-frame clones and lacks some. The table has more than 550,000 clones, less than 95% seen once; the top ten hold less than 40%. Points from the study as a whole: The naive CD4 repertoires of several donors were compared, and around 4.9% of clonotypes were shared.

V lost 6 bases and J lost 6; bases outside the gene matches: 8. Germline V CDR1 and CDR2: LNHNV, YYDKDF (reference sequence). The CDR3 totals 13 residues. As regards this clone: Its specificity is not known.

This clonotype originated in a young man in good health. Some clones in this sample may be carry-over from other donors' samples. Sequenced: memory CD8+ T cells from PBMCs. As to subset: CD45RO+ cells pooled with CCR7-negative TemRA cells. J is TRBJ2-7 and V is TRBV15, with 7 bases lining up with TRBD2. This chain's CDR3 is CATSSGRGFEQYF. In DNA form, the CDR3 reads TGTGCCACCAGTTCAGGGAGGGGCTTCGAGCAGTACTTC.